The sequence of this TCR beta chain was determined in a study of blood T cell repertoires in COVID-19. Study details: Researchers got acute and convalescent COVID-19 samples from the United States, Italy and Spain. T cells, B-cell-depleted T cells, or PBMCs provided the cDNA or gDNA that served as material.

The trim removed 4 bases at V and 0 bases at J, leaving 6 bases unmatched. Germline CDR1 SGHRS, CDR2 YFSETQ. This CDR3 comprises 15 residues. Source study methods: Reference gene primer amplification gave nucleated cell count estimates. Here immunoSEQ multiplex PCR was the method, and the copy in TCRdb shows in-frame clones only, minus some. D and trimming come from the DNA, and the V and J calls and clone size come from that table. The data contain some 300,000 clones, around 87% of them singletons. While infection was still active, Seattle patients were enrolled and then followed longitudinally. Sample: peripheral blood. This TCR came from a woman aged 40 to 50 with COVID-19, enrolled during active disease. The gene calls are TRBV5-1 and TRBJ2-5; TRBD2 matches at 7 bases. The chain's CDR3 is CASSPRGTNQETQYF. For the CDR3, the DNA is TGCGCCAGCAGCCCTCGAGGGACTAACCAAGAGACCCAGTACTTC.